What follows describes a single T cell receptor (beta chain). The CDR3 covers 15 residues. Per germline, CDR1 MNHNY and CDR2 SVGAGI (reference sequence). Trimming at V came to 5 bases and at J to 7 bases, leaving 8 bases not matched to a gene. Time point defined: peripheral blood 6 weeks after treatment start. TCRdb's table, derived via immunoSEQ multiplex PCR, lists solely in-frame clones and lacks some. Of more than 95,000 clones in the sample, roughly 82% were seen once. The data are from a study of PD-L1 blockade in urothelial cancer. Overall study: Blood samples contained a median roughly 150,000 T cells.

The receptor was derived from a man aged 50-60 years with urothelial cancer. This chain joins TRBV6-6 and TRBJ2-1, with 10 positions matching TRBD1. The input for sequencing was PBMCs, taken around atezolizumab (anti-PD-L1) treatment. The CDR3 bases are TGTGCCAGCAGTCACGGGACAGGGGCCGCAAATGAGCAGTTCTTC. It yields the protein CASSHGTGAANEQFF.